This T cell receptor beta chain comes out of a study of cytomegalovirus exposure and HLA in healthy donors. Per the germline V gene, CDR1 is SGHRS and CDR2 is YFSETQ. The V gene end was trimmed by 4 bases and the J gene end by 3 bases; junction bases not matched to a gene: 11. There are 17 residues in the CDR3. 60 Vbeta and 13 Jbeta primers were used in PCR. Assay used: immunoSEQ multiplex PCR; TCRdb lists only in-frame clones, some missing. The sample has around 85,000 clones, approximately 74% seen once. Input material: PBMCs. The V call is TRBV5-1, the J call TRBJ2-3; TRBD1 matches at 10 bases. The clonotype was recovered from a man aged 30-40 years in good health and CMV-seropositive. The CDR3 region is CASSPSRDRGPTDTQYF. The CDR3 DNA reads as TGCGCCAGCAGCCCGTCCCGGGACAGGGGCCCAACAGATACGCAGTATTTT.